This TCR beta chain was identified in a study of blood T cell repertoires in COVID-19. Germline V gene data show CDR1 as SQVTM and CDR2 as ANQGSEA. The CDR3 covers 14 residues. V was clipped by 6 bases and J by 0 bases, with 14 bases between them. Clones were sequenced by immunoSEQ multiplex PCR, and TCRdb holds only the in-frame ones, with some missing. The sample has almost 250,000 clones, roughly 82% seen once. This sequence joins TRBV29-1 and TRBJ1-1; the D is unclear. The clonotype comes from a woman of 80 years or more with COVID-19, enrolled during active disease. The specimen sequenced was peripheral blood. The CDR3 DNA reads TGCAGCGTCGCCCGAACCAGGTTGAACACTGAAGCTTTCTTT. Translation gives CSVARTRLNTEAFF.